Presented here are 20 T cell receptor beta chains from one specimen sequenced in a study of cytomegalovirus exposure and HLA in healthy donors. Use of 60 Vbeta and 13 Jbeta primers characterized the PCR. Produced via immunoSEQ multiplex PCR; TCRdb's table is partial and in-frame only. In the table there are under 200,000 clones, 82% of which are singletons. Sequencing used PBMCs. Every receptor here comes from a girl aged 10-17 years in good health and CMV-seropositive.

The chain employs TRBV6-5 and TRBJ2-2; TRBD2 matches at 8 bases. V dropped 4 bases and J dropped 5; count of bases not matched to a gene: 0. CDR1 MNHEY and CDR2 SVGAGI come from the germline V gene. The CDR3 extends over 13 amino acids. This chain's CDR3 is CASSSSGTGELFF. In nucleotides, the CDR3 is TGTGCCAGCAGTTCTAGCGGGACCGGGGAGCTGTTTTTT.

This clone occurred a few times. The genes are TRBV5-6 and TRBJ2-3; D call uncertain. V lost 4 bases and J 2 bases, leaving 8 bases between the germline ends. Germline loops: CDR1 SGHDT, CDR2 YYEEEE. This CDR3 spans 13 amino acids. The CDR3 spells CASSVAYTDTQYF. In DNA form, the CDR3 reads TGTGCCAGCAGCGTAGCATACACAGATACGCAGTATTTT.

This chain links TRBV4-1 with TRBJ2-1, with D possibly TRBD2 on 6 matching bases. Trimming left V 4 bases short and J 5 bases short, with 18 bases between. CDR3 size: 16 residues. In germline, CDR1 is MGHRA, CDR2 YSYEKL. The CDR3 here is CASSRLWGVQNNEQFF. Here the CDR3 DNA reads TGCGCCAGCAGCCGCCTATGGGGGGTTCAGAACAATGAGCAGTTCTTC.

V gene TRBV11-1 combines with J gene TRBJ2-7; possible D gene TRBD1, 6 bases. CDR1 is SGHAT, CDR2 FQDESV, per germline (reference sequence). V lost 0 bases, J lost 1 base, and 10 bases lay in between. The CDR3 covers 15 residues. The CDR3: CASSLAHRESYEQYF. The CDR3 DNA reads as TGTGCCAGCAGCTTAGCGCACAGGGAATCCTACGAGCAGTACTTC.

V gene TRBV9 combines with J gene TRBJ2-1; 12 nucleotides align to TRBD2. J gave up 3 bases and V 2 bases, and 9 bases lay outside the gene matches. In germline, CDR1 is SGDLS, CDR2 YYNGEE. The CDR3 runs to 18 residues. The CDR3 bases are TGTGCCAGCAGCGTGGGTCTAGCGGGAGGGGTCGGCTACAATGAGCAGTTCTTC. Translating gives CASSVGLAGGVGYNEQFF.

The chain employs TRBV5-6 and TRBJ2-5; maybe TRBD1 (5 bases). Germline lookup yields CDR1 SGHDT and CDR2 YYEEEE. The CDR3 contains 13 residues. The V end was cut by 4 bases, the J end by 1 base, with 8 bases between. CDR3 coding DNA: TGTGCCAGCAGCACGACAGTCCAAGAGACCCAGTACTTC. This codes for CASSTTVQETQYF. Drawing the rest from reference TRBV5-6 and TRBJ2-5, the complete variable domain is DAGVTQSPTHLIKTRGQQVTLRCSPKSGHDTVSWYQQALGQGPQFIFQYYEEEERQRGNFPDRFSGHQFPNYSSELNVNALLLGDSALYLCASSTTVQETQYFGPGTRLLVL.

The DNA of the CDR3 is TGTGCCTGGAGCTCCGGGACAGGGGGCCGGAGGACTGAAGCTTTCTTT. This encodes CAWSSGTGGRRTEAFF. The gene calls are TRBV30 and TRBJ1-1; TRBD1 agrees at 12 bases. V gave up 3 bases and J gave up 5 bases; unmatched junction bases: 10. Germline CDR1 GTSNPN, CDR2 SVGIG (reference sequence). The length of the CDR3 is 16 residues.

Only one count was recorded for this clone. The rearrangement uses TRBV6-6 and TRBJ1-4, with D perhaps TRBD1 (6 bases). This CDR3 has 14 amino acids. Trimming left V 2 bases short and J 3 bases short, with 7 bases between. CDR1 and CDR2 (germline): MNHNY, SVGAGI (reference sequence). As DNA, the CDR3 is TGTGCCAGCAGTTACAGGGGGTCTAATGAAAAACTGTTTTTT. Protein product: CASSYRGSNEKLFF.

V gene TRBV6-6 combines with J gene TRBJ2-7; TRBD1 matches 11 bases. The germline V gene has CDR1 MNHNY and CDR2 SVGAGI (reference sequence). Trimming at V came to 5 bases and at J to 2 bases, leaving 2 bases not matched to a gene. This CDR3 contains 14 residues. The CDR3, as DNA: TGTGCCAGCAGTCGGGACAGGGGGGCCTACGAGCAGTACTTC. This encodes CASSRDRGAYEQYF.

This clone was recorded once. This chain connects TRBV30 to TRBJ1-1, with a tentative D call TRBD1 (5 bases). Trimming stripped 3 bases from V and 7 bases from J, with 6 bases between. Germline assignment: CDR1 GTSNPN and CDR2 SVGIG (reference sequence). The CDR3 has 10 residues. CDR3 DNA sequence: TGTGCCTGGAGCCAGGGTGAAGCTTTCTTT. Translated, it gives CAWSQGEAFF. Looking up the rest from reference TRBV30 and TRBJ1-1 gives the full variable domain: SQTIHQWPATLVQPVGSPLSLECTVEGTSNPNLYWYRQAAGRGLQLLFYSVGIGQISSEVPQNLSASRPQDRQFILSSKKLLLSDSGFYLCAWSQGEAFFGQGTRLTVV.

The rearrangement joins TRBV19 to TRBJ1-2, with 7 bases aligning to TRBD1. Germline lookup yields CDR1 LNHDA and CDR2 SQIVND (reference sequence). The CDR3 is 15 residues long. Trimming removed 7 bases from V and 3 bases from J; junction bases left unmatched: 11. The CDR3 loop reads CASTEYRGRDYGYTF. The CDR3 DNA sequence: TGTGCCAGTACTGAATATAGGGGGCGCGACTATGGCTACACCTTC.

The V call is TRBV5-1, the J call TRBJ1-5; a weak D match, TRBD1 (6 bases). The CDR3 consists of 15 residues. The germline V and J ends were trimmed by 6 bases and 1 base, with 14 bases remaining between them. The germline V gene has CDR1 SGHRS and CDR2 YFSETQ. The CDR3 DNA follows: TGCGCCAGCACCCCGACAGGAGAGAGCAATCAGCCCCAGCATTTT. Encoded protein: CASTPTGESNQPQHF.

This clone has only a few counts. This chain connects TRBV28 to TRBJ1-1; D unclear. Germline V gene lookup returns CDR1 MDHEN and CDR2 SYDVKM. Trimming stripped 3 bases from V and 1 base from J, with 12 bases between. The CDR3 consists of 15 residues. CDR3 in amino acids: CASSLQREGNTEAFF. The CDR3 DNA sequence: TGTGCCAGCAGTTTGCAGAGGGAGGGGAACACTGAAGCTTTCTTT.

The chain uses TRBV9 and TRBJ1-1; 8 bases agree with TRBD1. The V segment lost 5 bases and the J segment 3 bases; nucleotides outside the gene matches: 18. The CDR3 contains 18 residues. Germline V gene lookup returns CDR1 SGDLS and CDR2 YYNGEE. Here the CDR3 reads CASSSLGVGWTGHTEAFF. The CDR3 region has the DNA TGTGCCAGCAGTTCTTTGGGGGTCGGTTGGACAGGGCACACTGAAGCTTTCTTT.

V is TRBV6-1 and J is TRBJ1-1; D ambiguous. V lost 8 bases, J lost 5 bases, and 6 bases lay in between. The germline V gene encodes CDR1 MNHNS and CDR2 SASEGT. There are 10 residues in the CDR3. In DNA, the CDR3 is TGTGCCAGCGGCGGAACTGAAGCTTTCTTT. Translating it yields CASGGTEAFF.

This chain's CDR3 is CASRSGHREKLFF. For the CDR3, the DNA is TGTGCCAGCAGGTCGGGACACCGTGAAAAACTGTTTTTT. The V call is TRBV28, the J call TRBJ1-4; a possible D gene is TRBD1 (6 bases). Deletions cut 6 bases from V and 7 bases from J, with 12 bases between. CDR1 is MDHEN, CDR2 SYDVKM, per germline. This CDR3 comprises 13 residues.

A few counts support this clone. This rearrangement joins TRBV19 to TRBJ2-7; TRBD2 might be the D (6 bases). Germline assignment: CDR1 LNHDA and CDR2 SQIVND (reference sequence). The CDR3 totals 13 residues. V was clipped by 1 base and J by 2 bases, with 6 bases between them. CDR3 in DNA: TGTGCCAGTAGTATAGCGGGGGCCTACGAGCAGTACTTC. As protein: CASSIAGAYEQYF. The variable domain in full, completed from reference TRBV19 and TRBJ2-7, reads DGGITQSPKYLFRKEGQNVTLSCEQNLNHDAMYWYRQDPGQGLRLIYYSQIVNDFQKGDIAEGYSVSREKKESFPLTVTSAQKNPTAFYLCASSIAGAYEQYFGPGTRLTVT.

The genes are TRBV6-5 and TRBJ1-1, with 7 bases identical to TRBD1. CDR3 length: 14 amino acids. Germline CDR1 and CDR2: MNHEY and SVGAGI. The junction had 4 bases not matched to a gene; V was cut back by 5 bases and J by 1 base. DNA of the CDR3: TGTGCCAGCAGTGGCTGGGACAGGAACACTGAAGCTTTCTTT. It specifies CASSGWDRNTEAFF.

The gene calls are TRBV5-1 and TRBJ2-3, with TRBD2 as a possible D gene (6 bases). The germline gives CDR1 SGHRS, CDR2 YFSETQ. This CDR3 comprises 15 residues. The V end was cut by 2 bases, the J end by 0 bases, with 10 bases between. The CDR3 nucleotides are TGCGCCAGCAGCTTCGGGGGAACTAGCACAGATACGCAGTATTTT. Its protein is CASSFGGTSTDTQYF.

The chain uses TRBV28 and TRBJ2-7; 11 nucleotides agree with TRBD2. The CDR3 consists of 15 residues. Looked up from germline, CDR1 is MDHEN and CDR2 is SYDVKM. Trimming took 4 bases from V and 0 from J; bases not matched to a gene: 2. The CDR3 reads CASSSTSGASYEQYF. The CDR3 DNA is TGTGCCAGCAGTTCGACTAGCGGGGCCTCCTACGAGCAGTACTTC.